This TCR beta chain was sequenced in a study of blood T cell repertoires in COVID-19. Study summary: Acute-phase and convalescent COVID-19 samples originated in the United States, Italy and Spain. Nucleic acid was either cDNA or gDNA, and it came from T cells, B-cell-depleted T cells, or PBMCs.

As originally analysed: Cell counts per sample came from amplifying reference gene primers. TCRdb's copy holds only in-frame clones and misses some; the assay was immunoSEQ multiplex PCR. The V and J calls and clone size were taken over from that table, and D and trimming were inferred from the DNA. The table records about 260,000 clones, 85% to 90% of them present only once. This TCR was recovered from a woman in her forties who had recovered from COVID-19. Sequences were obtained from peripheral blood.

DNA for the CDR3: TGTGCCAGCAGTCCCTCGGGAATCGGCTACAATGAGCAGTTCTTC. Translated, it gives CASSPSGIGYNEQFF. V and J are TRBV28 and TRBJ2-1, with a possible D match to TRBD2 (5 bases). The germline CDR1 and CDR2 sequences are MDHEN and SYDVKM. V shed 5 bases and J shed 3 bases, with 14 bases lying between them. The CDR3 loop spans 15 amino acids.